Below, 2 T cell receptor beta chains from the same sample are listed, as sequenced in a study of blood T cell repertoires in COVID-19. Clones were read by immunoSEQ multiplex PCR, and TCRdb kept only the in-frame ones, dropping some. The sample consists of fewer than 250,000 clones, approximately 90% of them appearing once. Sequencing was done on a sample of peripheral blood. These receptors all come from a man in his thirties or forties with acute or convalescent COVID-19.

The chain recombines TRBV28 with TRBJ1-4; possible D gene TRBD1, 5 bases. Germline values: CDR1 MDHEN, CDR2 SYDVKM. V shed 5 bases and J shed 4 bases, with 20 bases lying between them. This CDR3 contains 17 residues. The CDR3, as DNA: TGTGCCAGCAGTGCTTACAGGTGGGGGGGTAATAATGAAAAACTGTTTTTT. It specifies CASSAYRWGGNNEKLFF.

The chain carries TRBV18 and TRBJ2-3; TRBD2 aligns across 10 bases. J lost 0 bases, V lost 4 bases, and 4 bases had no gene match. Per germline, CDR1 KGHSH and CDR2 LQKENI. The CDR3 is made up of 16 amino acids. The chain's CDR3 is CASSLGLAVSTDTQYF. The CDR3, as DNA: TGTGCCAGCTCACTCGGACTAGCGGTTAGCACAGATACGCAGTATTTT.